The next 30 T cell receptor beta chains were all read from a single sample in a study of vaccination effects on CD4 cells after COVID-19. Repertoires were generated with immunoSEQ multiplex PCR, while TCRdb's copy carries only in-frame clones and drops some. This sample carries roughly 33,000 clones, approximately 81% of them seen once, and the ten largest clones take around 6.6%. The antigens for these receptors are not known. At the end of roughly ten days of culture, CD4+ T cells were isolated. This person caught SARS-CoV-2 sometime from March to December 2020, and PCR testing confirmed the infection. Vaccination of participants consisted of two doses of either the BNT162b2 or mRNA-1273 vaccine. Sequences were derived from CD4+ T cells from PBMCs cultured without peptide, sampled after COVID-19 vaccination. These receptors were taken from a human donor who had a prior SARS-CoV-2 infection.

Here the CDR3 reads CASTFVGGAYNEQFF. The CDR3 coding sequence is TGTGCCAGCACTTTCGTGGGGGGGGCCTACAATGAGCAGTTCTTC. The V gene is TRBV7-2, the J gene TRBJ2-1; 7 nucleotides line up with TRBD2. Germline CDR1 and CDR2: SGHTA and FQGNSA. This CDR3 region has 15 residues. V trimming: 7 bases; J trimming: 2 bases; junction bases outside the gene matches: 8.

The rearrangement links TRBV4-2 to TRBJ2-2, with 7 bases fitting TRBD2. V dropped 4 bases and J dropped 4; count of bases not matched to a gene: 12. This CDR3 contains 17 residues. Germline loops: CDR1 LGHNA, CDR2 YNFKEQ. CDR3 bases: TGTGCCAGCAGCCCTATGTGGACTAGTATCGGCACCGGGGAGCTGTTTTTT. Its protein is CASSPMWTSIGTGELFF.

The rearrangement links TRBV19 to TRBJ2-1; D not resolved. Germline V gives CDR1 LNHDA, CDR2 SQIVND (reference sequence). This CDR3 contains 14 residues. V lost 9 bases and J lost 4, with 16 bases in between. The CDR3 is CASLDTRLYNEQFF. In nucleotides, the CDR3 is TGTGCCAGCCTAGACACAAGGTTATACAATGAGCAGTTCTTC.

V is TRBV2 and J is TRBJ2-1, with 8 bases matching TRBD2. Trimming removed 10 bases from V and 9 bases from J; junction bases left unmatched: 11. Per the germline V gene, CDR1 is SNHLY and CDR2 is FYNNEI. The CDR3 length is 13 residues. The CDR3 loop is CATQRELATEQFF. The CDR3 nucleotides read TGTGCCACTCAGCGGGAGTTGGCCACTGAGCAGTTCTTC.

This chain links TRBV21-1 with TRBJ1-5. TRBV21-1 is designated a pseudogene. This CDR3 has 17 amino acids. Here the CDR3 reads CASSKVYRKISNQPQHF. The CDR3 DNA reads TGTGCCAGCAGCAAAGTCTATCGTAAGATTAGCAATCAGCCCCAGCATTTT.

This CDR3 is CSARNTEAFF. In nucleotides, the CDR3 is TGCAGTGCTAGGAACACTGAAGCTTTCTTT. V usage is TRBV20-1 and J usage is TRBJ1-1; unclear D gene. The length of the CDR3 is 10 residues. The germline V and J ends were trimmed by 3 bases and 1 base, with 0 bases remaining between them. Germline values: CDR1 DFQATT, CDR2 SNEGSKA (reference sequence).

This clone was observed a handful of times. CDR3 DNA sequence: TGTGCCAGCAGCTTGTCGCTCCCCGACAGGGGCTACTACGAGCAGTACTTC. Protein sequence: CASSLSLPDRGYYEQYF. The chain employs TRBV5-5 and TRBJ2-7, with 8 nucleotides matching TRBD1. The CDR3 consists of 17 residues. Germline V CDR1 and CDR2: SGHKS, YYEKEE (reference sequence). V was clipped by 1 base and J by 3 bases; unmatched bases: 12.

This clone has just a few counts. This rearrangement joins TRBV19 to TRBJ2-2; 8 nucleotides match TRBD2. From germline, CDR1 is LNHDA and CDR2 SQIVND (reference sequence). The CDR3 has 15 residues. Trimming at V came to 5 bases and at J to 7 bases, leaving 9 bases not matched to a gene. The CDR3 region has the DNA TGTGCCAGTAGTTGGCAAGCGGGAGTTGACGGGGAGCTGTTTTTT. This sequence encodes CASSWQAGVDGELFF.

J is TRBJ1-6 and V is TRBV11-2, with no clear D. V shed 3 bases and J shed 7 bases, with 10 bases lying between them. The CDR3 covers 14 residues. Germline CDR1 and CDR2: SGHAT and FQNNGV. CDR3 amino acids: CASSFRGRNSPLHF. The CDR3 bases are TGTGCCAGCAGCTTTCGAGGAAGGAATTCACCCCTCCACTTT.

CDR3 DNA sequence: TGTGCCAGCAGCTTGGGACGGATGGTCCAGACAGATACGCAGTATTTT. It specifies CASSLGRMVQTDTQYF. V is TRBV5-8 and J is TRBJ2-3; D not resolved. Germline-derived CDR1 and CDR2 are SGHTS and YDEGEE. This CDR3 region has 16 residues. V gave up 0 bases and J gave up 3 bases, with 14 bases separating them.

The rearrangement uses TRBV5-1 and TRBJ2-2; 7 nucleotides agree with TRBD1. Losses at the gene ends were 6 bases for V and 0 bases for J; bases not matched to a gene: 17. CDR3 length equals 19 residues. Germline CDR1 and CDR2: SGHRS and YFSETQ. CDR3 DNA: TGCGCCAGCATCAAAGCCGGGACAGATCCGATTTCGAACACCGGGGAGCTGTTTTTT. Translated: CASIKAGTDPISNTGELFF.

J is TRBJ1-6 and V is TRBV5-8; 11 bases align to TRBD1. Germline CDR1 reads SGHTS; CDR2 reads YDEGEE. The junction had 7 bases not matched to a gene; V was cut back by 6 bases and J by 11 bases. This CDR3 contains 14 residues. CDR3 loop: CASIGQGAWTPLHF. The DNA of the CDR3 is TGTGCCAGCATAGGACAGGGGGCTTGGACACCCCTCCACTTT.

This clone was seen more than once but under ten times. CDR3 region: CASFPKPGTANTGELFF. CDR3 DNA: TGTGCCAGTTTCCCGAAGCCCGGGACAGCAAACACCGGGGAGCTGTTTTTT. This chain uses TRBV2 with TRBJ2-2, with 7 bases identical to TRBD1. CDR1 is SNHLY, CDR2 FYNNEI, per germline. Unmatched junction bases numbered 15, after V lost 9 bases and J lost 2 bases. The CDR3 sequence is 17 residues long.

The V call is TRBV2, the J call TRBJ1-2; D might be TRBD1 (6 bases). V was cut by 4 bases and J by 8 bases, with 14 bases left in between. This CDR3 has 13 amino acids. The germline V gene encodes CDR1 SNHLY and CDR2 FYNNEI. The CDR3 DNA is TGTGCCAGCAGTGGGATGGGGGCGCGGGGCTACACCTTC. This gives the protein CASSGMGARGYTF.

The chain uses TRBV6-4 and TRBJ1-6; 7 bases are a match to TRBD1. Trimming cost V 3 bases and J 10 bases; bases outside gene matches: 21. The CDR3 sequence is 19 residues long. CDR1 is MRHNA and CDR2 is SNTAGT in the germline V gene. In nucleotides, the CDR3 is TGTGCCAGCAGTGAATATCCCGGGATTCCGGGACAGCTTAACTCACCCCTCCACTTT. Translation: CASSEYPGIPGQLNSPLHF.

This chain uses TRBV18 with TRBJ1-1, with D tentatively TRBD1 (6 bases). The germline V and J ends were trimmed by 2 bases and 2 bases, with 15 bases remaining between them. CDR1 is KGHSH, CDR2 LQKENI, per germline. There are 16 residues in the CDR3. This CDR3 reads CASSPVTGLGNTEAFF. DNA for the CDR3: TGTGCCAGCTCACCAGTTACAGGGTTGGGTAACACTGAAGCTTTCTTT.

V is TRBV19 and J is TRBJ2-1; the D gene is possibly TRBD1 (5 bases). The V gene lost 4 bases and the J gene lost 2 bases, with 6 bases spanning the gap. Germline CDR1 and CDR2: LNHDA and SQIVND (reference sequence). The CDR3 sequence is 13 residues long. This CDR3 is CASSTTAYNEQFF. The DNA for the CDR3 is TGTGCCAGTAGTACGACAGCCTACAATGAGCAGTTCTTC.

The CDR3 spells CASSQSNLETQYF. The DNA for the CDR3 is TGTGCCAGCAGCCAAAGTAATTTAGAGACCCAGTACTTC. The chain has TRBV27 and TRBJ2-5; D is unclear. V was clipped by 6 bases and J by 4 bases, with 12 bases between them. Germline loops: CDR1 MNHEY, CDR2 SMNVEV (reference sequence). This CDR3 comprises 13 residues.

The V gene is TRBV7-2, the J gene TRBJ1-2; maybe TRBD1 (5 bases). CDR1 and CDR2 (germline): SGHTA, FQGNSA. The CDR3 length is 15 residues. The V gene lost 6 bases and the J gene lost 5 bases, with 19 bases spanning the gap. DNA of the CDR3: TGTGCCAGCAGGGGGGGGATCGATGTAAGATATGGCTACACCTTC. Translating gives CASRGGIDVRYGYTF. Drawing the rest from reference TRBV7-2 and TRBJ1-2, the complete variable domain is GAGVSQSPSNKVTEKGKDVELRCDPISGHTALYWYRQSLGQGLEFLIYFQGNSAPDKSGLPSDRFSAERTGGSVSTLTIQRTQQEDSAVYLCASRGGIDVRYGYTFGSGTRLTVV.

The chain carries TRBV19 and TRBJ1-6; D uncertain. The V end was cut by 7 bases, the J end by 0 bases, with 13 bases between. Per germline, CDR1 LNHDA and CDR2 SQIVND (reference sequence). The CDR3 sequence is 16 residues long. CDR3 sequence reads: CASKRGPDSYNSPLHF. The CDR3, as DNA: TGTGCCAGTAAGAGAGGGCCCGACTCCTATAATTCACCCCTCCACTTT.

The chain couples TRBV27 to TRBJ1-1; maybe TRBD1 (6 bases). CDR1 is MNHEY and CDR2 is SMNVEV in the germline V gene (reference sequence). With 3 bases removed from V and 1 base from J, the gap between germline ends came to 12 bases. The CDR3 length is 15 residues. The CDR3 loop reads CASSFGGGRNTEAFF. The CDR3 nucleotides are TGTGCCAGCAGTTTTGGGGGGGGCAGGAACACTGAAGCTTTCTTT.

CDR3 loop: CASRSLMVGLAVPKEQFF. Here the CDR3 DNA reads TGTGCAAGTCGCTCCCTTATGGTCGGACTAGCGGTCCCCAAGGAGCAGTTCTTC. V is TRBV12-2 and J is TRBJ2-1; the table's D call, TRBD2, has no DNA check behind it. TRBV12-2 constitutes a pseudogene. This CDR3 is 18 amino acids long.

This chain uses TRBV9 with TRBJ2-7, with 8 bases lining up with TRBD1. The germline CDR1 and CDR2 sequences are SGDLS and YYNGEE. Trimming cost V 2 bases and J 0 bases; bases outside gene matches: 7. This CDR3 has 16 amino acids. The CDR3 nucleotides read TGTGCCAGCAGCGTGGGCTCAGGACAGGGCTCCTACGAGCAGTACTTC. The encoded protein is CASSVGSGQGSYEQYF.

The chain employs TRBV25-1 and TRBJ1-1; tentatively, D is TRBD1 (5 bases). Germline V gene sequence: CDR1 MGHDK, CDR2 SYGVNS. The germline V and J ends were trimmed by 4 bases and 1 base, with 16 bases remaining between them. This CDR3 contains 16 residues. CDR3 in DNA: TGTGCCAGCAGTGCCCCCCCCGGGACTGCGAACACTGAAGCTTTCTTT. Amino acid sequence: CASSAPPGTANTEAFF.

This clone showed up just a few times. V gene TRBV5-6 combines with J gene TRBJ2-1; the D is unclear. Germline V gene lookup returns CDR1 SGHDT and CDR2 YYEEEE. The V and J ends lost 1 base and 8 bases respectively, with 4 bases between them. The CDR3 extends over 11 amino acids. In DNA, the CDR3 is TGTGCCAGCAGCTTGTCGTATGAGCAGTTCTTC. Translation gives CASSLSYEQFF.

This CDR3 is CASSPHGTGAREKLFF. The CDR3 DNA reads TGTGCCAGCAGTCCCCATGGGACAGGGGCTCGGGAAAAACTGTTTTTT. The rearrangement uses TRBV25-1 and TRBJ1-4, with 10 bases lining up with TRBD1. The CDR3 consists of 16 residues. V trimming: 5 bases; J trimming: 8 bases; junction bases outside the gene matches: 11. The germline V gene has CDR1 MGHDK and CDR2 SYGVNS.

The chain joins TRBV6-5 to TRBJ2-5; tentative D call: TRBD2 (6 bases). Trimming cost V 7 bases and J 5 bases, with 17 bases left between them. This CDR3 spans 14 amino acids. Germline V gives CDR1 MNHEY, CDR2 SVGAGI. The CDR3 protein is CASTDYPSWETQYF. The CDR3 region has the DNA TGTGCCAGCACGGACTATCCGAGTTGGGAGACCCAGTACTTC.

The DNA for the CDR3 is TGTGCCAGCTCCCGGCAGACTCGGCGGTTTGAAAAACTGTTTTTT. It yields the protein CASSRQTRRFEKLFF. J is TRBJ1-4 and V is TRBV18; D is ambiguous. Trimming stripped 6 bases from V and 7 bases from J, with 18 bases between. The CDR3 consists of 15 residues. The germline V gene encodes CDR1 KGHSH and CDR2 LQKENI.

This chain uses TRBV19 with TRBJ2-1; no reliable D call. Looked up from germline, CDR1 is LNHDA and CDR2 is SQIVND (reference sequence). V was pared by 3 bases and J by 0 bases, with 12 bases between. The CDR3 is 16 residues long. This CDR3 reads CASSINRASSYNEQFF. CDR3 DNA sequence: TGTGCCAGTAGTATTAACCGGGCCTCCTCCTACAATGAGCAGTTCTTC.

This clone was detected only a few times. The rearrangement uses TRBV10-1 and TRBJ2-2; possibly TRBD2 for D (6 bases). From germline, CDR1 is WNHNN and CDR2 SYGVQD (reference sequence). This CDR3 comprises 15 residues. The germline V and J ends were trimmed by 6 bases and 7 bases, with 18 bases remaining between them. The CDR3 here is CASREGRGVCGELFF. The CDR3 DNA is TGCGCCAGCAGAGAAGGACGCGGGGTGTGCGGGGAGCTGTTTTTT.